These T cell receptor beta chains were read from a single sample in a study of graft-versus-host responses after intestinal transplantation. What these receptors recognize is not known. The protocol was immunoSEQ multiplex PCR, while the TCRdb copy is restricted to in-frame clones and leaves out a portion. The sample has 75,000 to 100,000 clones, 85% to 95% seen once. The sample consisted of unstimulated CD8+ T cells sorted from spleen or lymph node cells, taken before intestinal transplant. These receptors were taken from a human donor who received an intestinal transplant. The conserved cysteine and the conserved F or W are not part of the CDR3 here. Fields, in order: J gene, V gene, D gene, CDR3 protein. A D gene is named only where the DNA matches it firmly.

J: TRBJ2-7; V: TRBV7-8; D: NA; CDR3: ASSLAGATGEQY
J: TRBJ2-1; V: TRBV29-1; D: NA; CDR3: SVEGGGMMSSYNEQF
J: TRBJ2-1; V: TRBV29-1; D: TRBD2; CDR3: SVDGLAVYNEQF
J: TRBJ2-5; V: TRBV7-6; D: TRBD2; CDR3: ASSLDTSGQETQY
J: TRBJ2-1; V: TRBV9; D: NA; CDR3: ASSVEGHVYNEQF
J: TRBJ2-1; V: TRBV10-2; D: NA; CDR3: ASSDLGGSSYNEQF
J: TRBJ1-1; V: TRBV4-1; D: NA; CDR3: ASSQASTVANTEAF
J: TRBJ1-6; V: TRBV19; D: TRBD1; CDR3: ASSIPPTGEANSPLH
J: TRBJ1-1; V: TRBV11-2; D: TRBD1; CDR3: ASSSDRGRITEAF
J: TRBJ2-5; V: TRBV4-2; D: TRBD1; CDR3: ASSQDRGTGIQETQY
J: TRBJ2-1; V: TRBV7-9; D: NA; CDR3: ASSLIGESINEQF
J: NA; V: TRBV6-5; D: TRBD2; CDR3: ASSWAGLAGDDEQY
J: TRBJ2-1; V: TRBV5-4; D: NA; CDR3: ASSLGTDYNEQF
J: TRBJ1-1; V: TRBV7-2; D: NA; CDR3: ASSSGGQGMVYTEAF
J: TRBJ1-3; V: TRBV2; D: NA; CDR3: ASSQGSLRNTIY
J: TRBJ2-2; V: TRBV7-8; D: NA; CDR3: ASRGRGRSTGELF
J: TRBJ2-1; V: TRBV7-2; D: TRBD1; CDR3: ASGGTGHNEQF
J: TRBJ1-1; V: TRBV27; D: NA; CDR3: ASIHGGGGYTEAF
J: TRBJ1-2; V: TRBV9; D: NA; CDR3: ASSVAETGSHYGYT